The next 12 T cell receptor beta chains were all read from a single sample in a study of T cells in Graves' hyperthyroidism and ophthalmopathy (dated by TCRdb to between 2018 and 2020). The library was built by means of multiplex PCR. Instrument on record: Illumina HiSeq 2000. Amplification of TCR beta CDR3 regions was carried out from RNA transcripts. A first-round RT-PCR of the TCR CDR3 used the HTBI primer set with the Qiagen OneStep RT-PCR kit. TCRdb reanalyzed the raw reads on its own, using fastp at Q25 for trimming and MiXCR for clone calling, and kept in-frame beta chains. Identical CDR3 proteins give one entry, which carries the most common genes and DNA. The sample table records around 280,000 distinct CDR3 sequences; about 14% of these occur just once. The leading ten clones occupy 7% to 8.5% of the sample. Sequences were obtained from blood. These TCRs come from a woman in her 30s with Graves' hyperthyroidism that later progressed to Graves' ophthalmopathy.

V is TRBV20-1 and J is TRBJ2-5, with 7 bases that match TRBD2. The CDR3 loop spans 13 amino acids. Per germline, CDR1 DFQATT and CDR2 SNEGSKA (reference sequence). The V gene end was trimmed by 3 bases and the J gene end by 1 base; junction bases not matched to a gene: 2. The chain's CDR3 is CSARASGQETQYF. CDR3 coding DNA: TGCAGTGCTAGGGCTAGCGGCCAAGAGACCCAGTACTTC.

The V call is TRBV28, the J call TRBJ2-6; weak D call: TRBD1 (5 bases). This CDR3 has 14 residues. The V end lost 6 bases, the J end lost 2 bases, and 8 bases lay between the germline ends. Germline CDR1 MDHEN, CDR2 SYDVKM. The CDR3 reads CASRDSAGANVLTF. The DNA for the CDR3 is TGTGCCAGCAGAGACAGCGCTGGGGCCAACGTCCTGACTTTC.

This rearrangement joins TRBV7-6 to TRBJ2-2, with 10 bases lining up with TRBD1. The CDR3 extends over 16 amino acids. Trimming took 6 bases from V and 4 from J; bases not matched to a gene: 8. Germline V CDR1 and CDR2: SGHVS, FNYEAQ. The chain's CDR3 is CASSFQGQGFTGELFF. CDR3 bases: TGTGCCAGCAGTTTTCAGGGACAGGGGTTCACCGGGGAGCTGTTTTTT.

This clonotype was counted many times. The chain uses TRBV20-1 and TRBJ2-7; D possibly corresponds to TRBD2 (6 bases). The CDR3 runs to 12 residues. The germline V gene has CDR1 DFQATT and CDR2 SNEGSKA (reference sequence). CDR3 protein: CSLTRGSYEQYF. CDR3 nucleotides: TGCAGCCTGACTAGAGGCTCCTACGAGCAGTACTTC.

The table lists this clonotype with a few counts. V and J are TRBV9 and TRBJ1-4; D may be TRBD1 (5 bases). Germline V gene lookup returns CDR1 SGDLS and CDR2 YYNGEE. Trimming took off 2 bases at V and 2 bases at J, with 10 bases between the two ends. This CDR3 is built from 15 residues. The CDR3 is CASSVQGSTNEKLFF. CDR3 bases: TGTGCCAGCAGCGTCCAGGGTTCGACTAATGAAAAACTGTTTTTT.

This clonotype showed up just a few times. The chain has TRBV6-2 or TRBV6-3 and TRBJ2-1; maybe TRBD2 (6 bases). Trimming removed 3 bases at V and 3 bases at J, with 15 bases between. CDR1 is MNHEY and CDR2 is SVGEGT in the germline V gene. This CDR3 is 16 amino acids long. CDR3 amino acids: CASSYPAGPFYNEQFF. As DNA, the CDR3 is TGTGCCAGCAGTTATCCCGCGGGACCCTTCTACAATGAGCAGTTCTTC.

This clonotype was observed many times. The chain links TRBV20-1 to TRBJ2-7, with 8 nucleotides matching TRBD1. The length of the CDR3 is 15 residues. The ends lost 0 bases at V and 2 bases at J; junction bases unmatched: 6. Per the germline V gene, CDR1 is DFQATT and CDR2 is SNEGSKA (reference sequence). CDR3 DNA sequence: TGCAGTGCTAGAGATCCGGGACAGGATCCCTACGAGCAGTACTTC. This gives the protein CSARDPGQDPYEQYF.

This clonotype was seen repeatedly, ten times or more. The chain carries TRBV30 and TRBJ1-3, with unresolved D. CDR1 is GTSNPN and CDR2 is SVGIG in the germline V gene (reference sequence). This CDR3 contains 16 residues. Trimming took off 2 bases at V and 4 bases at J, with 18 bases between the two ends. CDR3 sequence: CAWSTNRVRSGNTIYF. The DNA for the CDR3 is TGTGCCTGGAGTACCAATCGCGTTCGGTCCGGAAACACCATATATTTT. The whole variable domain, remainder taken from reference TRBV30 and TRBJ1-3, is SQTIHQWPATLVQPVGSPLSLECTVEGTSNPNLYWYRQAAGRGLQLLFYSVGIGQISSEVPQNLSASRPQDRQFILSSKKLLLSDSGFYLCAWSTNRVRSGNTIYFGEGSWLTVV.

The chain joins TRBV19 to TRBJ2-2, with 7 bases aligning to TRBD1. In germline, CDR1 is LNHDA, CDR2 SQIVND (reference sequence). The CDR3 is 14 residues long. V was clipped by 7 bases and J by 6 bases; unmatched bases: 8. Here the CDR3 DNA reads TGTGCCAGTAAGACAGGGTTCGGTTCCGGGGAGCTGTTTTTT. It encodes CASKTGFGSGELFF.

Many counts were recorded for this clonotype. The rearrangement joins TRBV20-1 to TRBJ2-5; D uncertain. V lost 1 base to trimming and J lost 5 bases, with 11 bases between them. Germline assignment: CDR1 DFQATT and CDR2 SNEGSKA (reference sequence). The CDR3 length is 13 residues. The CDR3, as DNA: TGCAGTGCTAGAGTCCTAGAATGGGAGACCCAGTACTTC. It encodes CSARVLEWETQYF.

Of note for this clonotype: This clone may be a read error of a much larger clone one base away. The rearrangement joins TRBV11-2 to TRBJ1-2; 7 nucleotides agree with TRBD1. The germline V gene has CDR1 SGHAT and CDR2 FQNNGV. This CDR3 is built from 15 residues. CDR3 nucleotide sequence: TGTGTCAGCAGCCATTACAGGGGTGGAACCTATGGCTACACCTTC. Amino acid sequence: CVSSHYRGGTYGYTF. Variable domain in full (rest from reference TRBV11-2 and TRBJ1-2): EAGVAQSPRYKIIEKRQSVAFWCNPISGHATLYWYQQILGQGPKLLIQFQNNGVVDDSQLPKDRFSAERLKGVDSTLKIQPAKLEDSAVYLCVSSHYRGGTYGYTFGSGTRLTVV.

This clonotype has ten or more counts. The V call is TRBV28, the J call TRBJ2-7, with 8 bases aligning to TRBD2. Unmatched junction bases numbered 9, after V lost 4 bases and J lost 1 base. The CDR3 totals 16 residues. In germline, CDR1 is MDHEN, CDR2 SYDVKM. The CDR3 bases are TGTGCCAGCAGTTCCACCTTAGCGGGATGGTCCTACGAGCAGTACTTC. Translated: CASSSTLAGWSYEQYF.